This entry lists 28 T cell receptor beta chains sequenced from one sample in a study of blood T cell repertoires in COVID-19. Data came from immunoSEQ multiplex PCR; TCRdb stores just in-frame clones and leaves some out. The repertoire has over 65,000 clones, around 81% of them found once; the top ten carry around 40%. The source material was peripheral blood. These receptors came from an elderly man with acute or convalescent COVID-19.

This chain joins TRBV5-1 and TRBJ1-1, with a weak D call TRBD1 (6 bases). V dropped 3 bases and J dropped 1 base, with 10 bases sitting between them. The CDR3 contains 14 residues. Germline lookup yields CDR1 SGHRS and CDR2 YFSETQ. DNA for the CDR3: TGCGCCAGCAGCTCAGGCAGGGGGAACACTGAAGCTTTCTTT. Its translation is CASSSGRGNTEAFF.

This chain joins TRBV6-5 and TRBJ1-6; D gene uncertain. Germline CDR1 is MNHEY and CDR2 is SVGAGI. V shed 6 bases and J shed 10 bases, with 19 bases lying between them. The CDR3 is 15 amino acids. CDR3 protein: CASSLTVQRVSPLHF. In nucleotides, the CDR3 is TGTGCCAGCAGCCTAACAGTCCAGCGGGTATCACCCCTCCACTTT.

In DNA, the CDR3 is TGTGCCAGCAGTGCTAGCTCCGGGGGCAATCAGCCCCAGCATTTT. Protein sequence: CASSASSGGNQPQHF. This chain uses TRBV25-1 with TRBJ1-5; D ambiguous. V was pared by 4 bases and J by 2 bases, with 12 bases between. Germline CDR1 and CDR2: MGHDK and SYGVNS. The length of the CDR3 is 15 residues.

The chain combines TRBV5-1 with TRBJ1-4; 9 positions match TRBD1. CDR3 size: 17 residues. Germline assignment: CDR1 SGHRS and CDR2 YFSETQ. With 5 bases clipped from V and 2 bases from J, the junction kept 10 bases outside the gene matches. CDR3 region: CASSRTGEVLTNEKLFF. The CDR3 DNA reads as TGCGCCAGCAGTCGGACAGGGGAAGTTCTTACTAATGAAAAACTGTTTTTT.

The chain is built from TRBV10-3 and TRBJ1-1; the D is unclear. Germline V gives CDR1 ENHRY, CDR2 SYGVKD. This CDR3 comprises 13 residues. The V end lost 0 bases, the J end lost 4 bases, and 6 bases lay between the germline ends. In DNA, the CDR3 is TGTGCCATCAGTGAGTCTGAGGGCACTGAAGCTTTCTTT. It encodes CAISESEGTEAFF.

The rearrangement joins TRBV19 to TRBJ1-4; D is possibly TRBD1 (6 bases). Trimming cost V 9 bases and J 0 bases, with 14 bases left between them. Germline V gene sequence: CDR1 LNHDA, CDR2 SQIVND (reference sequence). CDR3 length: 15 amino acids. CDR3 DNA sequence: TGTGCCAGCTCGTTAGGACAGACAACTAATGAAAAACTGTTTTTT. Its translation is CASSLGQTTNEKLFF.

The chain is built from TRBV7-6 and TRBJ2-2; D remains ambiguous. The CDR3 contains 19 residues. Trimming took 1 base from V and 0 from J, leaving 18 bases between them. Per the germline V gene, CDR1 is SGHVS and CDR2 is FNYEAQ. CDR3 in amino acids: CASSLVVGLGNTNTGELFF. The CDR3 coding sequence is TGTGCCAGCAGCTTAGTAGTTGGATTGGGCAACACGAACACCGGGGAGCTGTTTTTT.

CDR3 protein: CSVGRTTYEQYF. The CDR3 region has the DNA TGCAGCGTAGGACGGACAACCTACGAGCAGTACTTC. This chain uses TRBV29-1 with TRBJ2-7, with D possibly TRBD1 on 5 matching bases. Germline values: CDR1 SQVTM, CDR2 ANQGSEA. Trimming left V 6 bases short and J 2 bases short, with 11 bases between. This CDR3 spans 12 amino acids.

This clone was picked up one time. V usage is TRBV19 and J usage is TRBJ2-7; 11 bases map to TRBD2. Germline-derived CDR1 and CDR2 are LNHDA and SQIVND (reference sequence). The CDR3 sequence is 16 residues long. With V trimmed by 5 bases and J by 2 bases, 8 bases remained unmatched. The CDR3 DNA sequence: TGTGCCAGTAGTTCTCTAGCGGGAGGCCCCCCCTACGAGCAGTACTTC. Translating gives CASSSLAGGPPYEQYF.

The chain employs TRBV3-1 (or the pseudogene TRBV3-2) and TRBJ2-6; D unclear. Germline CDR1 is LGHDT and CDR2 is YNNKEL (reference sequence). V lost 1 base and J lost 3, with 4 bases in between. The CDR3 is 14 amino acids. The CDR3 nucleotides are TGTGCCAGCAGCCAAGTCAGTGGGGCCAACGTCCTGACTTTC. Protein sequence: CASSQVSGANVLTF.

The CDR3 protein is CASSLYGTGVNQPQHF. Here the CDR3 DNA reads TGTGCCAGCAGTTTATACGGGACAGGGGTTAATCAGCCCCAGCATTTT. The J gene is TRBJ1-5, the V gene TRBV28; 10 bases are a match to TRBD1. The CDR3 loop spans 16 amino acids. V was clipped by 1 base and J by 4 bases; unmatched bases: 4. Germline loops: CDR1 MDHEN, CDR2 SYDVKM.

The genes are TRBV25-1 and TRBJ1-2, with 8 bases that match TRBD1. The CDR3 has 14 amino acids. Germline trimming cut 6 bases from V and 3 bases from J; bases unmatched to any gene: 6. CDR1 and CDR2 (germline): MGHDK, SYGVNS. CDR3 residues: CASRRTGKDYGYTF. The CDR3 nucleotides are TGTGCCAGCAGACGGACAGGGAAGGACTATGGCTACACCTTC.

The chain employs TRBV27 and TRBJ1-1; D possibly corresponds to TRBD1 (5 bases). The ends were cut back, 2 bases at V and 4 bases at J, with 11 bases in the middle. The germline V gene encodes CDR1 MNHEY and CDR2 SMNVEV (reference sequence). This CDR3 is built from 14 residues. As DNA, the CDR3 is TGTGCCAGCAGTTTAAGATTGGGGGGCACTGAAGCTTTCTTT. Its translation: CASSLRLGGTEAFF.

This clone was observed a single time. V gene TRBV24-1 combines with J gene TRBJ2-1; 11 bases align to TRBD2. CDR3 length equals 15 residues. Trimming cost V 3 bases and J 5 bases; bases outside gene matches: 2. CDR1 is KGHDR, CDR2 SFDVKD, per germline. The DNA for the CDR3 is TGTGCCACCAGTGATCTAGCGGGAGGTCACAATGAGCAGTTCTTC. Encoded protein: CATSDLAGGHNEQFF.

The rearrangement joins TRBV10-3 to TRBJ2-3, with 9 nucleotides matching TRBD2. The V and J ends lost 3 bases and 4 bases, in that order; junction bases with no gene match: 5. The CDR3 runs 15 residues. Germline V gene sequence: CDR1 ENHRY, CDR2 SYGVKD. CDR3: CAISEPGLAADTQYF. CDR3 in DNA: TGTGCCATCAGTGAACCGGGACTAGCTGCAGATACGCAGTATTTT.

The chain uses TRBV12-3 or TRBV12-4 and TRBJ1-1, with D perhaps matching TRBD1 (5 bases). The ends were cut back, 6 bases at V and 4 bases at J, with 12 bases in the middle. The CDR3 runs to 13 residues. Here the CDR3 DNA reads TGTGCCAGCAGCCTAGGGGTGGGCACTGAAGCTTTCTTT. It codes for CASSLGVGTEAFF.

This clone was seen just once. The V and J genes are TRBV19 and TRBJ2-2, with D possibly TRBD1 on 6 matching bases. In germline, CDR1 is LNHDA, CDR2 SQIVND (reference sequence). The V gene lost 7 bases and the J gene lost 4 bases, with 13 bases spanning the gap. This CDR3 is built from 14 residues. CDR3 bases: TGTGCCAGTAACGAGGACAGATTCACCGGGGAGCTGTTTTTT. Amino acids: CASNEDRFTGELFF.

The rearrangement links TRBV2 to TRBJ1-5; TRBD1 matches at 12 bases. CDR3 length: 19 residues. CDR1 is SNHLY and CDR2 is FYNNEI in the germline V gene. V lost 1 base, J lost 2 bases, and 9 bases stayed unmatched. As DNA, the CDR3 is TGTGCCAGCAGTGAAGTCGGGACAGGGGGCGATCTAGGCAATCAGCCCCAGCATTTT. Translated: CASSEVGTGGDLGNQPQHF.

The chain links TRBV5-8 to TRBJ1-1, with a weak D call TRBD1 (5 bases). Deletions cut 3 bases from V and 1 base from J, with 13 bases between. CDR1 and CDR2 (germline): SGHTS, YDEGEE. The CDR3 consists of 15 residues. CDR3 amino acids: CASSWAGLGNTEAFF. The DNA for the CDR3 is TGTGCCAGCAGCTGGGCAGGGTTGGGGAACACTGAAGCTTTCTTT.

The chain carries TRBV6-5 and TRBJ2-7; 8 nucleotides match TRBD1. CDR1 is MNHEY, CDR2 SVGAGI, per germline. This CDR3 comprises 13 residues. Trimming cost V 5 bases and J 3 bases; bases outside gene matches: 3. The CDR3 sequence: CASSRQGIYEQYF. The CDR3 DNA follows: TGTGCCAGCAGTCGACAGGGGATCTACGAGCAGTACTTC.

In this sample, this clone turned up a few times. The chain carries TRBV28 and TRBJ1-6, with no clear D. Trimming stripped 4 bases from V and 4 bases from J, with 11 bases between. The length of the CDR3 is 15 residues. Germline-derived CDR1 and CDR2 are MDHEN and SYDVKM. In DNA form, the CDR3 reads TGTGCCAGCAGTTCAGGCACCCTGTATAATTCACCCCTCCACTTT. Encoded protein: CASSSGTLYNSPLHF.

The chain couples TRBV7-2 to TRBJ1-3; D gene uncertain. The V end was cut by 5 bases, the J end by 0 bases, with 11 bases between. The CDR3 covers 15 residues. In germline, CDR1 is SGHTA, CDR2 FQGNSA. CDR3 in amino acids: CASSDQVVSGNTIYF. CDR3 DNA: TGTGCCAGCAGCGATCAGGTAGTCTCTGGAAACACCATATATTTT.

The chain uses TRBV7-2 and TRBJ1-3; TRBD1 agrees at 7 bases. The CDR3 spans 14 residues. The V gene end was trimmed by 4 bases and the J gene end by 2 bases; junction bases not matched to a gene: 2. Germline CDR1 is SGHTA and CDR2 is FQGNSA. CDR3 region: CASSSQGTGNTIYF. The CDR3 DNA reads TGTGCCAGCAGCTCACAGGGGACTGGAAACACCATATATTTT.

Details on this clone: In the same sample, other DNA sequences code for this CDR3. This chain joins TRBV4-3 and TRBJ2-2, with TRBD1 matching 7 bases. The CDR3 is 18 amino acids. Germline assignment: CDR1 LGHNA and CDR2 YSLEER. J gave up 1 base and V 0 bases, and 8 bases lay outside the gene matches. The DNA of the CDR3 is TGCGCCAGCAGCCAAGAAGGACAGGCTAGATTGAACACCGGGGAGCTGTTTTTT. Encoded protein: CASSQEGQARLNTGELFF.

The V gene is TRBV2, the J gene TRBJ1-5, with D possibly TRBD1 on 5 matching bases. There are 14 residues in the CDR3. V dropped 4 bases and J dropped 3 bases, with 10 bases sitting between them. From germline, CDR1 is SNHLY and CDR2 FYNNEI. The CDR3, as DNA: TGTGCCAGCAGTGGTGGGGCGACCAATCAGCCCCAGCATTTT. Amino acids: CASSGGATNQPQHF.

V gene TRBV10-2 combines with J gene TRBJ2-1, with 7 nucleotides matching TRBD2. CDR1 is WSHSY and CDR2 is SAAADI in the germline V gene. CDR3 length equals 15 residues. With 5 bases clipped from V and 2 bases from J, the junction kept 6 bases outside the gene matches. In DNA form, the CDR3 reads TGCGCCAGCAGTCCAACTAGCGCTACCTACAATGAGCAGTTCTTC. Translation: CASSPTSATYNEQFF.

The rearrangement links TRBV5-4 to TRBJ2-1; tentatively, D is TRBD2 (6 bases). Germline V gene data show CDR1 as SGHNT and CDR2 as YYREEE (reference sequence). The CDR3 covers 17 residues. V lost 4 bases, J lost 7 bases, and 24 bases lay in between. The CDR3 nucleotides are TGTGCCAGCAGCCGCCCCCAAGGGACTCTAGAAGGAAATGAGCAGTTCTTC. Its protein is CASSRPQGTLEGNEQFF. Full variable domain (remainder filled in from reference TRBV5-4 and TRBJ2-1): ETGVTQSPTHLIKTRGQQVTLRCSSQSGHNTVSWYQQALGQGPQFIFQYYREEENGRGNFPPRFSGLQFPNYSSELNVNALELDDSALYLCASSRPQGTLEGNEQFFGPGTRLTVL.

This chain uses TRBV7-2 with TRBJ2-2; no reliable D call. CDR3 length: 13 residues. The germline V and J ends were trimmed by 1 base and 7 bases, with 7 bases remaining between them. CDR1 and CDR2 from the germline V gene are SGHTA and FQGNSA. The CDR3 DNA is TGTGCCAGCAGCTTAGAGTTCAGCGGGGAGCTGTTTTTT. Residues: CASSLEFSGELFF.